A selection of T cell receptor beta chains follows, all from one sample in a study of T cell responses to AZD1222 COVID-19 vaccine. Only in-frame clones appear in the TCRdb table, and some are missing; sequencing was by immunoSEQ multiplex PCR. Of over 85,000 clones listed, approximately 90% were seen once; the top ten hold 1.6%. The sequenced sample was peripheral blood, obtained on day 0 of AZD1222 vaccination. These receptors came from an adult in good health. CDR3s leave out the opening cysteine and the closing phenylalanine or tryptophan.

v_call | cdr3_aa
TRBV19 | ASHTGTGYF
TRBV10-3 | AISAYVGGNYGYT
TRBV6-6 | ASGGILENTEAF
TRBV6-1 | ASRESPPRASGASTDTQY
TRBV7-9 | ATEQDRGRSPLH
TRBV30 | AWKVSLNTEAF
TRBV18 | ASSPQRGSTSGGNQPQH
TRBV6-5 | ASSWTSGKNIQY
TRBV27 | ASGRGRAVGYEQY
TRBV16 | ASSLTTGTSNQPQH
TRBV19 | ASKPGQNSGNTIY
TRBV5-1 | ASSLVPGTNEKLF
TRBV19 | ASTPGLPHEQY
TRBV12-3/TRBV12-4 | ASRLSDAEAF
TRBV11-3 | ASSFGQGGSPLH
TRBV7-9 | ASSVDTLNGGYT
TRBV9 | ASSVGQQETQY
TRBV6-1 | ASREGPGVGYGYT
TRBV7-6 | ASSLVRGSQPQH
TRBV19 | ASDTDRGGQPQH
TRBV4-1 | ASSQTERDRGRSPLH
TRBV15 | AISTGTGVGYT
TRBV4-1 | ASSQARDLTYEQY
TRBV2 | ASRYSPDYGYT